These T cell receptor beta chains were read from a single sample in a study of cytotoxic CD8 clonotypes in ibrutinib-treated CLL. Profiling relied on immunoSEQ multiplex PCR, and the TCRdb table lists in-frame clones only, not all of them. The sample has 250,000 or so clones, 70% seen once. The source was PBMCs, collected after 24 months of ibrutinib treatment. All receptors derive from a human donor with chronic lymphocytic leukemia. Each CDR3 is given with its conserved first and last residue. A D gene is named only where the DNA matches it firmly. Clone size is not always given. Where it is, it says once, few, many or a class for expanded clones.

d_gene | abundance | j_gene | v_gene | CDR3aa | CDR3nt
TRBD1 | NA | TRBJ1-1 | TRBV7-6 | CASSSRQGDSNTEAFF | TGTGCCAGCAGCTCGAGACAGGGAGACTCGAACACTGAAGCTTTCTTT
NA | once | TRBJ1-4 | TRBV6-6 | CASSDGATNEKLFF | TGTGCCAGCAGTGACGGGGCAACTAATGAAAAACTGTTTTTT
NA | NA | TRBJ2-1 | TRBV7-8 | CATQLDTGPYNEQFF | TGTGCCACTCAACTAGATACGGGTCCCTACAATGAGCAGTTCTTC
NA | NA | TRBJ2-7 | TRBV9 | CASTAGTSIHEQYF | TGTGCCAGCACTGCGGGGACAAGTATCCACGAGCAGTACTTC
TRBD1 | once | TRBJ2-7 | TRBV9 | CASSPSGQGSSVGEQYF | TGTGCCAGCAGCCCCTCGGGACAGGGTAGTTCTGTGGGCGAGCAGTACTTC
NA | NA | TRBJ2-3 | TRBV5-1 | CASSLLASKTDTQYF | TGCGCCAGCAGCTTGTTGGCTAGCAAGACAGATACGCAGTATTTT
NA | NA | TRBJ1-2 | TRBV19 | CASSSPGRDYGYTF | TGTGCCAGTAGTTCGCCCGGGCGGGACTATGGCTACACCTTC
NA | NA | TRBJ2-2 | TRBV2 | CASNGNTGELFF | TGTGCCAGCAACGGGAACACCGGGGAGCTGTTTTTT
NA | few | TRBJ2-1 | TRBV6-5 | CASKGESYNEQFF | TGTGCCAGCAAAGGAGAGTCCTACAATGAGCAGTTCTTC
TRBD2 | NA | TRBJ2-5 | TRBV6-1 | CASSEGNRGVGETQYF | TGTGCCAGCAGTGAAGGCAATCGGGGGGTTGGCGAGACCCAGTACTTC
NA | NA | TRBJ2-7 | TRBV7-3 | CASSSQPSGAYEQYF | TGTGCCAGCAGCTCACAACCCAGCGGAGCCTACGAGCAGTACTTC
NA | NA | TRBJ2-3 | TRBV5-1 | CASSLSGTDTQYF | TGCGCCAGCAGCTTGTCAGGGACAGATACGCAGTATTTT
NA | few | TRBJ1-1 | TRBV11-2 | CASSLVSDTEAFF | TGTGCCAGCAGCTTAGTGTCGGACACTGAAGCTTTCTTT
TRBD1 | few | TRBJ2-7 | TRBV11-3 | CASSLTGGRYEQYF | TGTGCCAGCAGCTTAACAGGGGGCCGCTACGAGCAGTACTTC
TRBD1 | NA | TRBJ1-2 | TRBV2 | CASRPADRAGYTF | TGTGCCAGCAGGCCGGCAGACAGGGCTGGCTACACCTTC
NA | few | TRBJ2-2 | TRBV14 | CASSRLDGANTGELFF | TGTGCCAGCAGCCGATTGGACGGAGCGAACACCGGGGAGCTGTTTTTT
TRBD1 | NA | TRBJ2-7 | TRBV30 | CAWSGQGTVYEQYF | TGTGCCTGGAGTGGACAGGGAACCGTATACGAGCAGTACTTC
TRBD1 | few | TRBJ2-6 | TRBV6-6 | CASSTGDFSGANVLTF | TGTGCCAGCAGTACAGGGGATTTCTCTGGGGCCAACGTCCTGACTTTC
TRBD2 | NA | TRBJ2-7 | TRBV4-1 | CASSQTTSAVSAEQYF | TGCGCCAGCAGCCAAACAACTAGCGCTGTTTCTGCCGAGCAGTACTTC
NA | NA | TRBJ2-7 | TRBV9 | CASSVVPTREQYF | TGTGCCAGCAGCGTAGTCCCGACCCGCGAGCAGTACTTC
NA | NA | TRBJ1-4 | TRBV19 | CASSIGQGNEKLFF | TGTGCCAGTAGTATCGGGCAGGGCAATGAAAAACTGTTTTTT
TRBD1 | few | TRBJ2-7 | TRBV27 | CASSLTGTPYEQYF | TGTGCCAGCAGTTTGACAGGGACCCCCTACGAGCAGTACTTC
NA | few | TRBJ1-4 | TRBV6-5 | CASRTLQHNEKLFF | TGTGCCAGCAGGACTTTGCAGCATAATGAAAAACTGTTTTTT
TRBD2 | NA | TRBJ2-2 | TRBV27 | CASRAGTSYTGELFF | TGTGCCAGCAGAGCCGGGACTAGCTACACCGGGGAGCTGTTTTTT
NA | NA | TRBJ2-7 | TRBV9 | CASSVGQQGSYEQYF | TGTGCCAGCAGCGTAGGACAGCAGGGATCCTACGAGCAGTACTTC
NA | many | TRBJ2-1 | TRBV2 | CASKTISSYNEQFF | TGTGCCAGCAAGACAATTAGCTCCTACAATGAGCAGTTCTTC
TRBD1 | NA | TRBJ1-1 | TRBV6-5 | CASSYGRGASEAFF | TGTGCCAGCAGTTATGGCAGGGGGGCCTCTGAAGCTTTCTTT
TRBD1 | few | TRBJ2-5 | TRBV6-1 | CASTGTAQETQYF | TGTGCCAGCACCGGGACAGCCCAAGAGACCCAGTACTTC
NA | NA | TRBJ1-4 | TRBV14 | CASSQDWLRQKLFF | TGTGCCAGCAGCCAAGATTGGCTCAGACAAAAACTGTTTTTT
NA | NA | TRBJ2-2 | TRBV27 | CASSWGGGASGELFF | TGTGCCAGCAGTTGGGGAGGGGGCGCATCCGGGGAGCTGTTTTTT
NA | NA | TRBJ1-1 | TRBV9 | CASSAQGENTEAFF | TGTGCCAGCAGCGCACAGGGAGAGAACACTGAAGCTTTCTTT
NA | once | TRBJ2-1 | TRBV11-3 | CASSLRPNEQFF | TGTGCCAGCAGCTTACGCCCGAATGAGCAGTTCTTC
TRBD2 | few | TRBJ2-1 | TRBV2 | CASSGTSGRAGEQFF | TGTGCCAGCAGTGGGACTAGCGGGAGGGCAGGCGAGCAGTTCTTC
NA | few | TRBJ1-1 | TRBV9 | CASSVVGRGRGPNTEAFF | TGTGCCAGCAGCGTAGTCGGTAGGGGACGGGGCCCGAACACTGAAGCTTTCTTT
NA | few | TRBJ2-7 | TRBV5-6 | CASSSRDFEQYF | TGTGCCAGCAGCTCCAGGGATTTCGAGCAGTACTTC
NA | once | TRBJ1-2 | TRBV19 | CASSNEGGTYGYTF | TGTGCCAGTAGTAACGAGGGTGGAACCTATGGCTACACCTTC
NA | once | TRBJ2-5 | TRBV28 | CASVSGQGVGETQYF | TGTGCCAGCGTTTCGGGGCAGGGAGTGGGAGAGACCCAGTACTTC
TRBD2 | NA | TRBJ2-2 | TRBV5-1 | CASSLAVAGNTGELFF | TGCGCCAGCAGCTTGGCGGTAGCGGGAAACACCGGGGAGCTGTTTTTT
NA | once | TRBJ2-7 | TRBV4-3 | CASSQAPSYEQYF | TGCGCCAGCAGCCAGGCCCCGTCCTACGAGCAGTACTTC
TRBD1 | NA | TRBJ1-5 | TRBV9 | CASSETGFGNQPQHF | TGTGCCAGCAGCGAGACAGGGTTCGGCAATCAGCCCCAGCATTTT
NA | once | TRBJ2-1 | TRBV29-1 | CSAGPQTYNEQFF | TGCAGCGCGGGGCCGCAGACTTACAATGAGCAGTTCTTC
TRBD1 | NA | TRBJ2-6 | TRBV15 | CATSSGTGTSGANVLTF | TGTGCCACCAGCAGCGGGACAGGTACCTCTGGGGCCAACGTCCTGACTTTC
NA | NA | TRBJ1-5 | TRBV2 | CASSEWQGINNQPQHF | TGTGCCAGCAGTGAATGGCAGGGGATAAACAATCAGCCCCAGCATTTT
NA | NA | TRBJ2-7 | TRBV29-1 | CSVVVSHEQYF | TGCAGCGTTGTGGTTTCCCACGAGCAGTACTTC
NA | NA | TRBJ2-7 | TRBV18 | CASSLFEGINYEQYF | TGTGCCAGCTCACTGTTCGAGGGTATTAACTACGAGCAGTACTTC
TRBD2 | few | TRBJ2-3 | TRBV6-5 | CASSYQAGTTDTQYF | TGTGCCAGCAGTTATCAAGCGGGGACCACAGATACGCAGTATTTT
TRBD2 | NA | TRBJ2-7 | TRBV15 | CAISGSSAYEQYF | TGTGCCATCAGCGGGAGTTCAGCCTACGAGCAGTACTTC
NA | NA | TRBJ2-3 | TRBV19 | CASSTNRDNLLSTDTQYF | TGTGCCAGTAGTACAAACCGGGACAATCTTTTAAGCACAGATACGCAGTATTTT
NA | once | TRBJ1-1 | TRBV20-1 | CSAMRIPGAFF | TGCAGTGCTATGAGAATACCGGGAGCTTTCTTT
NA | NA | TRBJ1-2 | TRBV29-1 | CSVGQDNYGYTF | TGCAGCGTGGGACAAGATAACTATGGCTACACCTTC
NA | few | TRBJ1-1 | TRBV5-4 | CASSLRVTGTEAFF | TGTGCCAGCAGCTTGAGGGTTACGGGCACTGAAGCTTTCTTT
TRBD2 | few | TRBJ2-2 | TRBV19 | CASSIPGTTNTGELFF | TGTGCCAGTAGTATACCCGGGACTACGAACACCGGGGAGCTGTTTTTT
NA | NA | TRBJ2-1 | TRBV4-2 | CASSPTPTMGLYVKQFF | TGTGCCAGCAGCCCAACGCCGACTATGGGGCTCTATGTGAAGCAGTTCTTC
TRBD2 | NA | TRBJ2-5 | TRBV19 | CASTPGTSGETQYF | TGTGCCAGTACCCCCGGGACTAGCGGGGAGACCCAGTACTTC
TRBD2 | NA | TRBJ2-1 | TRBV14 | CASSGGARYNEQFF | TGTGCCAGCTCGGGGGGGGCGCGATACAATGAGCAGTTCTTC
NA | NA | TRBJ2-5 | TRBV7-9 | CASSFGSPGLQETQYF | TGTGCCAGCAGCTTCGGGAGCCCAGGGCTACAAGAGACCCAGTACTTC
TRBD1 | NA | TRBJ1-3 | TRBV6-5 | CASSSTGDGNTIYF | TGTGCCAGCAGCTCGACAGGGGACGGAAACACCATATATTTT
TRBD1 | NA | TRBJ2-7 | TRBV10-3 | CAIGPGQGPEQYF | TGTGCCATCGGGCCGGGACAGGGCCCCGAGCAGTACTTC
TRBD2 | NA | TRBJ2-7 | TRBV7-9 | CASSPGLAGTTYEQYF | TGTGCCAGCAGCCCCGGGTTAGCGGGAACTACCTACGAGCAGTACTTC
NA | NA | TRBJ2-1 | TRBV6-1 | CASHNEQFF | TGTGCCAGCCACAATGAGCAGTTCTTC